The TCR beta chain described here comes from a study of blood T cells in healthy people across ages. This clonotype was detected many times. Samples each yielded at least 6 micrograms of total RNA. Next came a second PCR, run for about 7 to 12 cycles, which used a sample-barcoded 5' primer along with a J-beta primer mix. Unique molecular identifiers of 12 random nucleotides labeled each cDNA. TCRdb processed the 5' RACE reads anew with MiXCR; each CDR3 protein has one entry. The sample gives about 730,000 distinct CDR3 sequences, approximately 39% of which show up once; roughly 19% is in the top ten. Trimming pared 2 bases from V and 3 bases from J, leaving 11 bases between. The CDR3 spans 14 residues. Germline V gene sequence: CDR1 SEHNR, CDR2 FQNEAQ (reference sequence).

The chain employs TRBV7-9 and TRBJ2-7; possibly TRBD1 for D (6 bases). This TCR came from a woman aged 55 to 70 in good health. Specimen: blood. CDR3 amino acids: CASSLKRQDYEQYF. The CDR3 region has the DNA TGTGCCAGCAGCTTAAAGCGACAGGACTACGAGCAGTACTTC.